Each of the 20 T cell receptor beta chains below was sequenced from the same sample in a study of cytomegalovirus exposure and HLA in healthy donors. Primers for the PCR totalled 60 Vbeta and 13 Jbeta. Using immunoSEQ multiplex PCR, the repertoire was profiled, and TCRdb retains in-frame clones only, with some absent. Here the sample spans 150,000 to 200,000 clones, around four fifths being singletons. The sample comprised PBMCs. The receptors were gathered from a woman aged 45-65 years in good health and CMV-seropositive.

This clone was detected a few times. The chain recombines TRBV7-9 with TRBJ2-4; 10 nucleotides align to TRBD1. V shed 1 base and J 8 bases; nucleotides not matched to a gene: 5. The CDR3 extends over 15 amino acids. The germline V gene has CDR1 SEHNR and CDR2 FQNEAQ (reference sequence). CDR3 bases: TGTGCCAGCAGCTTAGGCGTTGGGACAGGGGACATTCAGTACTTC. Translation: CASSLGVGTGDIQYF.

The chain carries TRBV6-6 and TRBJ1-1; no firm D call. There are 13 residues in the CDR3. From germline, CDR1 is MNHNY and CDR2 SVGAGI (reference sequence). Trimming left V 5 bases short and J 1 base short, with 8 bases between. This CDR3 is CASSRNRNTEAFF. The CDR3 DNA sequence: TGTGCCAGCAGTCGAAACAGGAACACTGAAGCTTTCTTT.

As concerns this clone: Other DNA sequences in the same sample also yield this CDR3. J is TRBJ1-6 and V is TRBV19, with no clear D. This CDR3 comprises 16 residues. The germline V and J ends were trimmed by 8 bases and 4 bases, with 18 bases remaining between them. Per the germline V gene, CDR1 is LNHDA and CDR2 is SQIVND (reference sequence). The CDR3 nucleotides read TGTGCCAGTCAAGCTCGGGGTGGTGGGTATAATTCACCCCTCCACTTT. Translating it yields CASQARGGGYNSPLHF.

This clone was recorded once. This sequence joins TRBV18 and TRBJ1-5; 7 nucleotides agree with TRBD1. Germline assignment: CDR1 KGHSH and CDR2 LQKENI. The CDR3 has 15 residues. The junction had 6 bases not matched to a gene; V was cut back by 3 bases and J by 4 bases. The CDR3, as DNA: TGTGCCAGCTCACCTAACAGGGGCCCAAATCAGCCCCAGCATTTT. This sequence encodes CASSPNRGPNQPQHF.

For this clone: Other DNA sequences in this specimen translate into the identical CDR3. The chain couples TRBV7-3 to TRBJ2-7; 8 bases agree with TRBD2. There are 13 residues in the CDR3. V shed 5 bases and J 3 bases; nucleotides not matched to a gene: 3. Germline V gene lookup returns CDR1 SGHTA and CDR2 FQGTGA. CDR3 protein: CASSPSGGYEQYF. The CDR3 DNA reads TGTGCCAGCAGCCCAAGCGGGGGCTACGAGCAGTACTTC.

The genes are TRBV6-1 and TRBJ1-5; D not certain. This CDR3 comprises 15 residues. The germline CDR1 and CDR2 sequences are MNHNS and SASEGT. Trimming removed 6 bases at V and 0 bases at J, with 12 bases between. CDR3 in DNA: TGTGCCAGCAGAGGGAGGGATATTAGCAATCAGCCCCAGCATTTT. This translates into CASRGRDISNQPQHF.

This clone was found a few times. The gene calls are TRBV5-1 and TRBJ2-1, with 7 bases fitting TRBD1. The CDR3 loop spans 15 amino acids. In germline, CDR1 is SGHRS, CDR2 YFSETQ. J gave up 3 bases and V 0 bases, and 3 bases lay outside the gene matches. The CDR3 spells CASSLEGQNYNEQFF. The CDR3 nucleotides are TGCGCCAGCAGCTTGGAGGGACAGAACTACAATGAGCAGTTCTTC.

This clone turned up a few times. The chain is built from TRBV7-8 and TRBJ1-2; the D gene is possibly TRBD1 (6 bases). CDR1 is SGHVS, CDR2 FQNEAQ, per germline. V lost 2 bases to trimming and J lost 0 bases, with 7 bases between them. The CDR3 spans 14 residues. CDR3 in DNA: TGTGCCAGCAGCTTAAACAGGGCTAACTATGGCTACACCTTC. Translated: CASSLNRANYGYTF.

This chain links TRBV6-1 with TRBJ2-1; 11 bases fit TRBD2. Per germline, CDR1 MNHNS and CDR2 SASEGT. Trimming took 1 base from V and 5 from J; bases not matched to a gene: 4. The CDR3 contains 16 residues. Here the CDR3 reads CASSEVAGGPHNEQFF. The CDR3 nucleotides read TGTGCCAGCAGTGAAGTAGCGGGGGGGCCCCACAATGAGCAGTTCTTC.

This chain connects TRBV2 to TRBJ2-3, with D hard to call. CDR1 and CDR2 from the germline V gene are SNHLY and FYNNEI. V shed 7 bases and J shed 3 bases, with 8 bases lying between them. The CDR3 totals 12 residues. The CDR3 spells CASTYLTDTQYF. The CDR3 bases are TGTGCCAGCACTTATCTGACAGATACGCAGTATTTT.

V usage is TRBV18 and J usage is TRBJ1-2, with a tentative D call TRBD1 (5 bases). This CDR3 is 16 amino acids long. Trimming removed 3 bases from V and 5 bases from J, with 19 bases in between. CDR1 is KGHSH and CDR2 is LQKENI in the germline V gene. DNA for the CDR3: TGTGCCAGCTCACCTACCCCGGGACTAACCTCATATGGCTACACCTTC. It is translated as CASSPTPGLTSYGYTF.

J is TRBJ1-2 and V is TRBV27, with a possible D match to TRBD1 (5 bases). From germline, CDR1 is MNHEY and CDR2 SMNVEV (reference sequence). This CDR3 is built from 15 residues. Trimming cost V 0 bases and J 1 base, with 9 bases left between them. The DNA of the CDR3 is TGTGCCAGCAGTTTATCGGGGCCGAGTAACTATGGCTACACCTTC. This codes for CASSLSGPSNYGYTF.

This clone has only a few counts. The chain couples TRBV5-1 to TRBJ2-1; 11 bases match TRBD2. Per germline, CDR1 SGHRS and CDR2 YFSETQ. The CDR3 loop spans 16 amino acids. Losses at the gene ends were 0 bases for V and 10 bases for J; bases not matched to a gene: 9. The DNA of the CDR3 is TGCGCCAGCAGCTTGGCTAGCGGGGGGTCGACAACCGAGCAGTTCTTC. This gives the protein CASSLASGGSTTEQFF. Full variable domain (rest looked up from reference TRBV5-1 and TRBJ2-1): KAGVTQTPRYLIKTRGQQVTLSCSPISGHRSVSWYQQTPGQGLQFLFEYFSETQRNKGNFPGRFSGRQFSNSRSEMNVSTLELGDSALYLCASSLASGGSTTEQFFGPGTRLTVL.

This clone has a single count. The CDR3 spells CASSNRSPGGYTF. CDR3 sequence (DNA): TGTGCCAGTAGTAACCGCTCCCCGGGTGGCTACACCTTC. V and J are TRBV19 and TRBJ1-2; D not resolved. The V and J ends lost 4 bases and 7 bases respectively, with 13 bases between them. Germline-derived CDR1 and CDR2 are LNHDA and SQIVND (reference sequence). This CDR3 spans 13 amino acids.

V and J are TRBV9 and TRBJ2-1; the D gene is possibly TRBD2 (6 bases). This CDR3 region has 16 residues. Deletions cut 0 bases from V and 4 bases from J, with 14 bases between. Germline CDR1 and CDR2: SGDLS and YYNGEE. This CDR3 reads CASSVESSGPYNEQFF. The DNA for the CDR3 is TGTGCCAGCAGCGTAGAGAGTAGCGGACCTTACAATGAGCAGTTCTTC. Using reference TRBV9 and TRBJ2-1 for the parts outside the CDR3, the full variable domain is DSGVTQTPKHLITATGQRVTLRCSPRSGDLSVYWYQQSLDQGLQFLIQYYNGEERAKGNILERFSAQQFPDLHSELNLSSLELGDSALYFCASSVESSGPYNEQFFGPGTRLTVL.

V is TRBV5-6 and J is TRBJ2-5; 10 nucleotides line up with TRBD2. Trimming cost V 3 bases and J 5 bases; bases outside gene matches: 13. From germline, CDR1 is SGHDT and CDR2 YYEEEE. This CDR3 has 17 amino acids. CDR3: CASSWGPLAGAGETQYF. CDR3 DNA sequence: TGTGCCAGCAGCTGGGGGCCCCTAGCGGGGGCCGGGGAGACCCAGTACTTC.

Written as DNA, the CDR3 is TGTGCCAGCAGCAGGGGACTAGCGGGAGGACTACCCTACGAGCAGTACTTC. Amino acid sequence: CASSRGLAGGLPYEQYF. The V gene is TRBV5-4, the J gene TRBJ2-5; the match to TRBD2 covers 15 bases. The J call is doubtful: the DNA matches TRBJ2-7 better. The CDR3 extends over 17 amino acids. In germline, CDR1 is SGHNT, CDR2 YYREEE (reference sequence).

This clone was counted between two and nine times. The chain is built from TRBV6-4 and TRBJ2-7, with 10 bases identical to TRBD1. The length of the CDR3 is 13 residues. Trimming cost V 7 bases and J 5 bases; bases outside gene matches: 5. Germline CDR1 and CDR2: MRHNA and SNTAGT. This CDR3 reads CASTRDRGNEQYF. The CDR3 DNA is TGTGCCAGCACCCGGGACAGGGGAAACGAGCAGTACTTC.

The rearrangement joins TRBV9 to TRBJ2-3; 9 bases align to TRBD2. The germline gives CDR1 SGDLS, CDR2 YYNGEE. The J segment lost 0 bases and the V segment lost 0 bases, leaving 2 bases of the junction unmatched. The CDR3 length is 16 residues. The CDR3 spells CASSVGRGGSTDTQYF. CDR3 nucleotides: TGTGCCAGCAGCGTAGGGCGGGGGGGTAGCACAGATACGCAGTATTTT.

The rearrangement uses TRBV7-8 and TRBJ1-2, with 10 nucleotides matching TRBD1. V lost 7 bases and J lost 8; bases outside the gene matches: 25. From germline, CDR1 is SGHVS and CDR2 FQNEAQ. This CDR3 contains 19 residues. The CDR3 loop reads CASIFLLGTGAPTVRGYTF. DNA for the CDR3: TGTGCCAGCATTTTTCTCTTAGGGACAGGGGCCCCCACCGTTCGGGGCTACACCTTC.